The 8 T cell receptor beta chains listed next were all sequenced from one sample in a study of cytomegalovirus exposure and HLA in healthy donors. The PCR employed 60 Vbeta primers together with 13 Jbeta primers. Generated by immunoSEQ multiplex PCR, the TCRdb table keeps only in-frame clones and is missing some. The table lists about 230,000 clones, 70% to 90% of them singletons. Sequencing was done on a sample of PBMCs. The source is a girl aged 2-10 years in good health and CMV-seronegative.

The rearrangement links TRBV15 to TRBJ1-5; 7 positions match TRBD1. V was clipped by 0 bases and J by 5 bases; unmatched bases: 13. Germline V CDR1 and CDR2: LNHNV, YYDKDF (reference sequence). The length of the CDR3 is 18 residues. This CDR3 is CATSRDISKEGGYQPQHF. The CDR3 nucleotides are TGTGCCACCAGCAGAGATATAAGTAAAGAAGGGGGCTATCAGCCCCAGCATTTT.

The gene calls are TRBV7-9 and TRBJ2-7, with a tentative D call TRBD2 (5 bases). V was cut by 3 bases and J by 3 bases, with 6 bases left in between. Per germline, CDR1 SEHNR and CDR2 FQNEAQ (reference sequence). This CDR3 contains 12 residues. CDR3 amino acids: CASSFGLYEQYF. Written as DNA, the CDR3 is TGTGCCAGCAGCTTTGGACTCTACGAGCAGTACTTC. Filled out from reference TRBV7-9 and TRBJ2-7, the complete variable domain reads DTGVSQNPRHKITKRGQNVTFRCDPISEHNRLYWYRQTLGQGPEFLTYFQNEAQLEKSRLLSDRFSAERPKGSFSTLEIQRTEQGDSAMYLCASSFGLYEQYFGPGTRLTVT.

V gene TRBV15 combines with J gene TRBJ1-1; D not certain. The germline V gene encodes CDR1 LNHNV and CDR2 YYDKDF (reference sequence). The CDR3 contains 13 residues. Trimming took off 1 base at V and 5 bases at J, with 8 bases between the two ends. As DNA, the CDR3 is TGTGCCACCAGCAGAGGGGGAGGGACTGAAGCTTTCTTT. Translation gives CATSRGGGTEAFF.

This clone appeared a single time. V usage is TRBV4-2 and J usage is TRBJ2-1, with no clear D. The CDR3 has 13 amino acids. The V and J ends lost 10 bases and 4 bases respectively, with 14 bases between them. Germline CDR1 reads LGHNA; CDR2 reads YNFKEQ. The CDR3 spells CATHFKRYNEQFF. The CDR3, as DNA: TGTGCCACCCACTTTAAACGTTACAATGAGCAGTTCTTC.

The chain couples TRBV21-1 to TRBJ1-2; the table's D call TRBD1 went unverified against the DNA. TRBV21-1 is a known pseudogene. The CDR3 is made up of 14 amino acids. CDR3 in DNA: TGTGCCAGTTGCCTCCGGGACAGGCTCTATGGCTACACCTTC. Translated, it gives CASCLRDRLYGYTF.

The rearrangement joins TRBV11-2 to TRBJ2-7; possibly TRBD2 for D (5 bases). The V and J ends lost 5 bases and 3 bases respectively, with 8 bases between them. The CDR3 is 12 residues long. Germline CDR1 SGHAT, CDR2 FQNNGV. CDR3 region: CASSRDYYEQYF. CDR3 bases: TGTGCCAGCAGCCGCGACTACTACGAGCAGTACTTC.

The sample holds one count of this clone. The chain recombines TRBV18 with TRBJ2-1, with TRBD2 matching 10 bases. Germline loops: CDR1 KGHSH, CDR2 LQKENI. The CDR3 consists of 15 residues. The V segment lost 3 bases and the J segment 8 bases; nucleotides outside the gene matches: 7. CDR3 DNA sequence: TGTGCCAGCTCACCGGGGGGACTAGCGTTCGATGAGCAGTTCTTC. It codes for CASSPGGLAFDEQFF.

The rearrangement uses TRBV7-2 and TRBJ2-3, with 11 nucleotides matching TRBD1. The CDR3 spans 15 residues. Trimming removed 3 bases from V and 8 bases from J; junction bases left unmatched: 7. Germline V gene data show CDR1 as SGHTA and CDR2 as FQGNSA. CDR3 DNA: TGTGCCAGCAGCTTCGGACAGGGGGCGCGGGGTACGCAGTATTTT. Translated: CASSFGQGARGTQYF.